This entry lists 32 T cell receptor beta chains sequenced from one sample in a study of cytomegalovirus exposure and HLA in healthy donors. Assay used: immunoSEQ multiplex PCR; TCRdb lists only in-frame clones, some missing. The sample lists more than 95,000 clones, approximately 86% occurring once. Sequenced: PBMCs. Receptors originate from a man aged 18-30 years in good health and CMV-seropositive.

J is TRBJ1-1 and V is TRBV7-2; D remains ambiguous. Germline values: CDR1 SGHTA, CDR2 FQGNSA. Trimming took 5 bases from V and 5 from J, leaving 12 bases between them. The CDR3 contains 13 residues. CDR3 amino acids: CASSQTPGTEAFF. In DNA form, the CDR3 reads TGTGCCAGCAGCCAGACCCCAGGTACTGAAGCTTTCTTT.

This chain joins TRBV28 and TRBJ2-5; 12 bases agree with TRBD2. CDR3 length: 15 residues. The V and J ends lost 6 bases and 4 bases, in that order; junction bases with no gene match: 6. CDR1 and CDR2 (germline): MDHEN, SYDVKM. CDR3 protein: CASSYPGLAGETQYF. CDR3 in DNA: TGTGCCAGCAGCTATCCGGGACTAGCGGGAGAGACCCAGTACTTC. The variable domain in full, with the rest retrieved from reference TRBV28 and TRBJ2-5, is DVKVTQSSRYLVKRTGEKVFLECVQDMDHENMFWYRQDPGLGLRLIYFSYDVKMKEKGDIPEGYSVSREKKERFSLILESASTNQTSMYLCASSYPGLAGETQYFGPGTRLLVL.

CDR3 protein: CASSLLVGGKRDGELFF. The CDR3 nucleotides are TGTGCCAGCAGCCTATTGGTTGGAGGGAAGAGGGACGGGGAGCTGTTTTTT. This rearrangement joins TRBV11-2 to TRBJ2-2; perhaps TRBD2 as D (6 bases). This CDR3 spans 17 amino acids. Looked up from germline, CDR1 is SGHAT and CDR2 is FQNNGV. Trimming left V 5 bases short and J 7 bases short, with 23 bases between.

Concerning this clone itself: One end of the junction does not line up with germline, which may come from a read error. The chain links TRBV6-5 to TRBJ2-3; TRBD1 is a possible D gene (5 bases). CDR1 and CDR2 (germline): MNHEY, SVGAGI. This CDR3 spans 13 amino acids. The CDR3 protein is CASSDSPTETQYF. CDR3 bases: TGTGCCAGCAGTGACTCGCCGACAGAAACGCAGTATTTT.

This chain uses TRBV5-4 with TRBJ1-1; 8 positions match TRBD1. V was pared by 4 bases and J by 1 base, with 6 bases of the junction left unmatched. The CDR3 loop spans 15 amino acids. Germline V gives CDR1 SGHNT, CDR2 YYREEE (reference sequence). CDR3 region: CASSVKQGENTEAFF. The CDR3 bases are TGTGCCAGCAGCGTAAAACAGGGGGAGAACACTGAAGCTTTCTTT.

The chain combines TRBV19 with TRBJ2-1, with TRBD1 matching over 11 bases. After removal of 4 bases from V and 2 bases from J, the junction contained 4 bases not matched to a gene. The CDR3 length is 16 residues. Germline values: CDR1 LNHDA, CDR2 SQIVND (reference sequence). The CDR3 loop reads CASSKGQGGTYNEQFF. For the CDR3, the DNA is TGTGCCAGTAGTAAGGGACAGGGGGGAACCTACAATGAGCAGTTCTTC.

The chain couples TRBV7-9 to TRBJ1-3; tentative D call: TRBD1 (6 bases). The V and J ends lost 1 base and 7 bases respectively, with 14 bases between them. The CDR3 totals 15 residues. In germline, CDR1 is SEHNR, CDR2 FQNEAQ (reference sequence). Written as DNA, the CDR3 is TGTGCCAGCAGCTTAGGGACAGCGATTTTCAACACCATATATTTT. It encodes CASSLGTAIFNTIYF.

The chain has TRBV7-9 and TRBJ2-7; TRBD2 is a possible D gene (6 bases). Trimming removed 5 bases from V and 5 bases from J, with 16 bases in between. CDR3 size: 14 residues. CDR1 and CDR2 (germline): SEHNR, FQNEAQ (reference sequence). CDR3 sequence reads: CASSKNSEGNEQYF. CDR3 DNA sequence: TGTGCCAGCAGCAAAAACTCGGAGGGAAACGAGCAGTACTTC.

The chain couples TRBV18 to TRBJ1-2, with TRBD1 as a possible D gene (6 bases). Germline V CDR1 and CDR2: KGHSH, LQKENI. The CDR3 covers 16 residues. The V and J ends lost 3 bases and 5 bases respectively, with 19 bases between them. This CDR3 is CASSPAGSGQGYGYTF. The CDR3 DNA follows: TGTGCCAGCTCACCGGCTGGCTCGGGGCAGGGGTATGGCTACACCTTC. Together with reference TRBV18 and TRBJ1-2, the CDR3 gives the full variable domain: NAGVMQNPRHLVRRRGQEARLRCSPMKGHSHVYWYRQLPEEGLKFMVYLQKENIIDESGMPKERFSAEFPKEGPSILRIQQVVRGDSAAYFCASSPAGSGQGYGYTFGSGTRLTVV.

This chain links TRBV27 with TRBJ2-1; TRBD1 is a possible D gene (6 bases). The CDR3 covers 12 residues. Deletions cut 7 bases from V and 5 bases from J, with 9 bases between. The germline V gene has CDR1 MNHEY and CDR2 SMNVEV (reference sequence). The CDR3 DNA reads TGTGCCAGCATGAGGACAGACAATGAGCAGTTCTTC. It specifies CASMRTDNEQFF.

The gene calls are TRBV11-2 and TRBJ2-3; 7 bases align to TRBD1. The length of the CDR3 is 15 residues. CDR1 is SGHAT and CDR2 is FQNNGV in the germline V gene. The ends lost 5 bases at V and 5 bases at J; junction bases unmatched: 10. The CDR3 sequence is CASSPSRGGKDTQYF. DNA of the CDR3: TGTGCCAGCAGCCCAAGTCGAGGGGGCAAAGATACGCAGTATTTT.

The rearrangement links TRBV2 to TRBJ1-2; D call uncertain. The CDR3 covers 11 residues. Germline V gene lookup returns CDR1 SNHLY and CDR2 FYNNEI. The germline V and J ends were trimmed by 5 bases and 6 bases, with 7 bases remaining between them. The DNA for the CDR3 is TGTGCCAGCAGTCGGGGAGATGGCTACACCTTC. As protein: CASSRGDGYTF.

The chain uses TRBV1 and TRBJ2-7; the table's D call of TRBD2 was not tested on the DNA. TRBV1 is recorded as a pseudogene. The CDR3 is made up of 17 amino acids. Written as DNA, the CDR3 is TGCACCAGCAGCCATAAAAAGAAGGCGGGGGGGCCCTACGAGCAGTACTTC. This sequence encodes CTSSHKKKAGGPYEQYF.

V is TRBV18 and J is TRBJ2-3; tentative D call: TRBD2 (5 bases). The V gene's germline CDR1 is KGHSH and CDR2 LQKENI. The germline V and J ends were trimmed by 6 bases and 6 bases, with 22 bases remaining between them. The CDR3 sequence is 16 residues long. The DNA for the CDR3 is TGTGCCAGCTCTCCTGAACCTACGACCCCGGGGGATACGCAGTATTTT. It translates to CASSPEPTTPGDTQYF.

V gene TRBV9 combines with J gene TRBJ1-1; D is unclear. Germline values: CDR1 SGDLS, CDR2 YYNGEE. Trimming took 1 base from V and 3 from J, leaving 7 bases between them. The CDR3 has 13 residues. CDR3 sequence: CASSVSGHTEAFF. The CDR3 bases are TGTGCCAGCAGCGTATCAGGCCACACTGAAGCTTTCTTT.

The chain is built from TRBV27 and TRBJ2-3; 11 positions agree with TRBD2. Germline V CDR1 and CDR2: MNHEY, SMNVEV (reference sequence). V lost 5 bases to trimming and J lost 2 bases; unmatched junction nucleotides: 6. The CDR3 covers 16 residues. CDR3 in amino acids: CASSLGTSGLTDTQYF. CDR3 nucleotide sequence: TGTGCCAGCAGTCTTGGGACTAGCGGACTCACAGATACGCAGTATTTT.

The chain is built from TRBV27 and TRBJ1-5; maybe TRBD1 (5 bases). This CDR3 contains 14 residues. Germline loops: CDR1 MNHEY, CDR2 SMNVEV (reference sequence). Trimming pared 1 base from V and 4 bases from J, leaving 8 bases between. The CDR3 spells CASSLLAGNQPQHF. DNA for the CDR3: TGTGCCAGCAGTTTATTAGCAGGGAATCAGCCCCAGCATTTT.

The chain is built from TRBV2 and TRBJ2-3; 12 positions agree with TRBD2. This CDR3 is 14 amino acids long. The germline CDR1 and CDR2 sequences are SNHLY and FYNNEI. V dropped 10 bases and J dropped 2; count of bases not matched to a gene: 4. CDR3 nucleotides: TGTGCCACCCGACTAGCGGGGGTCACAGATACGCAGTATTTT. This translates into CATRLAGVTDTQYF.

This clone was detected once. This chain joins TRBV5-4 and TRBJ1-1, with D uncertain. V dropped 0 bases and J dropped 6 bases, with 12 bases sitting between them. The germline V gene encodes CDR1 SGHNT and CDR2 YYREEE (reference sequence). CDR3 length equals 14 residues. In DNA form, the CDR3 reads TGTGCCAGCAGCTTGGTTGGAGGGCCCCCTGAAGCTTTCTTT. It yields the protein CASSLVGGPPEAFF. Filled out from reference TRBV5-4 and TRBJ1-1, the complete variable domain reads ETGVTQSPTHLIKTRGQQVTLRCSSQSGHNTVSWYQQALGQGPQFIFQYYREEENGRGNFPPRFSGLQFPNYSSELNVNALELDDSALYLCASSLVGGPPEAFFGQGTRLTVV.

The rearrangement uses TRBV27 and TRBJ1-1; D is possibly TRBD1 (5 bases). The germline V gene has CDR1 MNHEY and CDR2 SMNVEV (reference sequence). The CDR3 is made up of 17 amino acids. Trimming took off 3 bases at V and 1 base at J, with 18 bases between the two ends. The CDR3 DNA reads TGTGCCAGCAGTTTGCAGGGCACATGGGGGGGGAACACTGAAGCTTTCTTT. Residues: CASSLQGTWGGNTEAFF.

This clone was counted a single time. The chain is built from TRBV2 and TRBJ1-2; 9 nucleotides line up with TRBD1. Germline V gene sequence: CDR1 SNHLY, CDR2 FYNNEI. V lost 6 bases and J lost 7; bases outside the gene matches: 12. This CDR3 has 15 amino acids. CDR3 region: CASRLTGTGTSGYTF. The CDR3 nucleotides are TGTGCCAGCAGACTCACCGGGACAGGGACGAGTGGCTACACCTTC. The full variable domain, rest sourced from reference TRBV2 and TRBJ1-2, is EPEVTQTPSHQVTQMGQEVILRCVPISNHLYFYWYRQILGQKVEFLVSFYNNEISEKSEIFDDQFSVERPDGSNFTLKIRSTKLEDSAMYFCASRLTGTGTSGYTFGSGTRLTVV.

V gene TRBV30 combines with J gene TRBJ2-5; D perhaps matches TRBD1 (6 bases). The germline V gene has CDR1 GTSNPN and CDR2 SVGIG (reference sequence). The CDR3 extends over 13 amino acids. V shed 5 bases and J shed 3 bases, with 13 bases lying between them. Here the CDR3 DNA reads TGTGCCTGGGGGGACACCTTAGAAGAGACCCAGTACTTC. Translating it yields CAWGDTLEETQYF.

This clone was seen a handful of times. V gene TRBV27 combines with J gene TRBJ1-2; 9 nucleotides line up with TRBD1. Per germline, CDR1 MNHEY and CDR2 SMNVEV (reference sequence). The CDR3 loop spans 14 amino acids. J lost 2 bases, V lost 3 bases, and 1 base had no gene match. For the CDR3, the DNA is TGTGCCAGCAGTTTCGGACAGGGGAACTATGGCTACACCTTC. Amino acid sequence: CASSFGQGNYGYTF.

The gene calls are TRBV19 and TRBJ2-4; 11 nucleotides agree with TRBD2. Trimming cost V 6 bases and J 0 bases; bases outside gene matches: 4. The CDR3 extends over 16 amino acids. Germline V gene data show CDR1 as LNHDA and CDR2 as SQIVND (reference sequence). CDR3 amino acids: CASRLAGVLAKNIQYF. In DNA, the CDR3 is TGTGCCAGTAGACTAGCGGGGGTCTTAGCCAAAAACATTCAGTACTTC.

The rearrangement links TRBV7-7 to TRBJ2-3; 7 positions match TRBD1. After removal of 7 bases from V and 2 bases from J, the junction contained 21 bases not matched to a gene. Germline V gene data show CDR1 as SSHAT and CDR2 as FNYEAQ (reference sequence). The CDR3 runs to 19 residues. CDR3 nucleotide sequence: TGTGCCAGCAATTGTGTGAACAGGGGATTATCCGACTACACAGATACGCAGTATTTT. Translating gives CASNCVNRGLSDYTDTQYF.

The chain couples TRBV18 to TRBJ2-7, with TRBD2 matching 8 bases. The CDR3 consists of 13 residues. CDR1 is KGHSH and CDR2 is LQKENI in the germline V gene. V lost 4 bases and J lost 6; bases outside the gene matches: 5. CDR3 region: CASSQTSEVEQYF. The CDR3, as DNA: TGTGCCAGCTCACAGACTAGCGAGGTCGAGCAGTACTTC.

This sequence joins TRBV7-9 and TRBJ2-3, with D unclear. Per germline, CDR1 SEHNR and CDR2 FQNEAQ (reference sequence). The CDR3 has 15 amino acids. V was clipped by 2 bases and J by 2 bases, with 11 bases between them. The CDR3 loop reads CASSLPVPYTDTQYF. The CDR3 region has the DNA TGTGCCAGCAGCTTACCCGTTCCCTACACAGATACGCAGTATTTT.

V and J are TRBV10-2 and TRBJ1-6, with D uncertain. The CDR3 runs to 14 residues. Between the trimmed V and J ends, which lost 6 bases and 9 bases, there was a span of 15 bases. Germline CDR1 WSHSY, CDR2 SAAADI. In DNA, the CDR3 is TGCGCCAGCAGAGAAGCGGTGGTGCGTTCACCCCTCCACTTT. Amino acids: CASREAVVRSPLHF.

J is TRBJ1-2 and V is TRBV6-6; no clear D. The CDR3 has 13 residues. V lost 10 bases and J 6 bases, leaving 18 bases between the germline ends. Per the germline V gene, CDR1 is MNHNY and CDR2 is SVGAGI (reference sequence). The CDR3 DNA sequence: TGTGCCACCTCATCCGGGAACTTGAATGGCTACACCTTC. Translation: CATSSGNLNGYTF.

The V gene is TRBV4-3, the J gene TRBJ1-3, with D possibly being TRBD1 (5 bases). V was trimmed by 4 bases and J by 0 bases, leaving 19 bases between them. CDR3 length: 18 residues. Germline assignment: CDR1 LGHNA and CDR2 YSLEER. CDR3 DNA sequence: TGCGCCAGCAGCCCACACCGGGGGGGACTGAGCTCTGGAAACACCATATATTTT. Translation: CASSPHRGGLSSGNTIYF.

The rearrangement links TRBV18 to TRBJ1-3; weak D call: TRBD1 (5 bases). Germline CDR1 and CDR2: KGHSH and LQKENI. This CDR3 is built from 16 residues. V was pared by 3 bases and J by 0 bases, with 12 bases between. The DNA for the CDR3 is TGTGCCAGCTCACCCCAGGGAATGAGCTCTGGAAACACCATATATTTT. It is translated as CASSPQGMSSGNTIYF.

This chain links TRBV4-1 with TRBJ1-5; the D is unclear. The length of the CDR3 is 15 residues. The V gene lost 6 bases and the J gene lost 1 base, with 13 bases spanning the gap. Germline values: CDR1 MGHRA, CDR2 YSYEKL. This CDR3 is CASSLERSSNQPQHF. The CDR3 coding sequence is TGCGCCAGCAGTCTCGAGAGGTCGAGCAATCAGCCCCAGCATTTT.